What follows are 18 T cell receptor beta chains derived from one specimen sequenced in a study of shared clonotypes between healthy human individuals. TCRdb's copy holds only in-frame clones and misses some; the assay was immunoSEQ multiplex PCR. The sample lists roughly 760,000 clones, approximately 79% seen once, with over 1.5% in the top ten. The source material was memory CD4+ T cells sorted from blood. Indicated subset: CD45RA-negative fraction. The receptors derive from a woman aged 25 to 45 in good health.

This chain joins TRBV5-4 and TRBJ2-5, with 13 positions matching TRBD2. The V gene end was trimmed by 4 bases and the J gene end by 4 bases; junction bases not matched to a gene: 7. The CDR3 is made up of 16 amino acids. The germline gives CDR1 SGHNT, CDR2 YYREEE (reference sequence). The CDR3 coding sequence is TGTGCCAGCAGCCTCCCCAGGACTAGCGGGAGAGAGACCCAGTACTTC. This encodes CASSLPRTSGRETQYF.

This rearrangement joins TRBV7-2 to TRBJ2-3, with TRBD1 as a possible D gene (5 bases). This CDR3 is built from 14 residues. Per germline, CDR1 SGHTA and CDR2 FQGNSA. The V and J ends lost 2 bases and 3 bases respectively, with 9 bases between them. This chain's CDR3 is CASSLLKGTDTQYF. In DNA form, the CDR3 reads TGTGCCAGCAGCTTATTGAAGGGGACAGATACGCAGTATTTT.

This clone was counted only a few times. This sample includes further DNA sequences coding for the same CDR3. The chain is built from TRBV28 and TRBJ2-7, with 10 bases lining up with TRBD2. Looked up from germline, CDR1 is MDHEN and CDR2 is SYDVKM. CDR3 length: 14 amino acids. V lost 3 bases, J lost 3 bases, and 2 bases stayed unmatched. The CDR3 reads CASSLSSGSYEQYF. The CDR3, as DNA: TGTGCCAGCAGTTTGTCTAGCGGGAGCTACGAGCAGTACTTC.

CDR3 region: CASSPVGASRTYNEQFF. Written as DNA, the CDR3 is TGTGCCAGCAGCCCCGTTGGGGCTAGCAGGACCTACAATGAGCAGTTCTTC. J is TRBJ2-1 and V is TRBV7-8; D may correspond to TRBD1 or TRBD2 (5 bases each). The CDR3 has 17 residues. CDR1 is SGHVS and CDR2 is FQNEAQ in the germline V gene. V lost 5 bases, J lost 2 bases, and 19 bases lay in between.

The CDR3 here is CASSHTGIGYGYTF. The DNA for the CDR3 is TGTGCCAGCAGCCATACGGGGATAGGTTATGGCTACACCTTC. The V gene is TRBV21-1, the J gene TRBJ1-2. TRBV21-1 is noted as a pseudogene. The CDR3 covers 14 residues.

The chain employs TRBV14 and TRBJ1-2; 8 bases are a match to TRBD1. J lost 3 bases, V lost 4 bases, and 10 bases had no gene match. The CDR3 loop spans 16 amino acids. Germline V gene sequence: CDR1 SGHDN, CDR2 FVKESK. Written as DNA, the CDR3 is TGTGCCAGCAGCCCGGGCCGACAGGGGAGGTACTATGGCTACACCTTC. It translates to CASSPGRQGRYYGYTF.

CDR3 sequence (DNA): TGTGCCAGCAGCTTGGCTTTATCTAGGGGGAAAACCGGGGAGCTGTTTTTT. It codes for CASSLALSRGKTGELFF. The rearrangement uses TRBV5-6 and TRBJ2-2, with a tentative D call TRBD1 (6 bases). Germline values: CDR1 SGHDT, CDR2 YYEEEE. V gave up 0 bases and J gave up 5 bases, with 17 bases separating them. This CDR3 has 17 residues.

This clone was found once. The chain joins TRBV13 to TRBJ2-3; 11 bases are shared with TRBD2. This CDR3 is 18 amino acids long. Germline V CDR1 and CDR2: PRHDT, FYEKMQ (reference sequence). With 5 bases clipped from V and 5 bases from J, the junction kept 15 bases outside the gene matches. The CDR3 here is CASSPQGWGLAVRDTQYF. CDR3 DNA sequence: TGTGCCAGCAGCCCTCAGGGATGGGGACTAGCGGTTAGAGATACGCAGTATTTT. Complete variable domain (other parts from reference TRBV13 and TRBJ2-3): AAGVIQSPRHLIKEKRETATLKCYPIPRHDTVYWYQQGPGQDPQFLISFYEKMQSDKGSIPDRFSAQQFSDYHSELNMSSLELGDSALYFCASSPQGWGLAVRDTQYFGPGTRLTVL.

The chain carries TRBV30 and TRBJ2-2, with 11 bases matching TRBD2. V shed 3 bases, J shed 7 bases, and the junction held 4 bases outside the gene matches. The CDR3 is made up of 14 amino acids. Germline values: CDR1 GTSNPN, CDR2 SVGIG (reference sequence). This CDR3 is CAWRLAGEFGELFF. CDR3 coding DNA: TGTGCCTGGAGACTAGCGGGAGAGTTCGGGGAGCTGTTTTTT. Based on the CDR3 plus reference TRBV30 and TRBJ2-2, the full variable domain is SQTIHQWPATLVQPVGSPLSLECTVEGTSNPNLYWYRQAAGRGLQLLFYSVGIGQISSEVPQNLSASRPQDRQFILSSKKLLLSDSGFYLCAWRLAGEFGELFFGEGSRLTVL.

This clone has just a few counts. The chain recombines TRBV18 with TRBJ1-2, with D unclear. Trimming removed 3 bases at V and 2 bases at J, with 16 bases between. Germline V CDR1 and CDR2: KGHSH, LQKENI. The CDR3 has 16 residues. The CDR3 loop is CASSPGLGGENYGYTF. As DNA, the CDR3 is TGTGCCAGCTCACCCGGCCTCGGAGGAGAGAACTATGGCTACACCTTC.

V is TRBV5-1 and J is TRBJ1-1, with D uncertain. Trimming removed 3 bases at V and 1 base at J, with 10 bases between. CDR1 is SGHRS, CDR2 YFSETQ, per germline. The CDR3 has 14 amino acids. CDR3 DNA: TGCGCCAGCAGCTCGCTCTATGGGAACACTGAAGCTTTCTTT. This codes for CASSSLYGNTEAFF.

V gene TRBV5-1 combines with J gene TRBJ2-7; D not certain. The CDR3 runs 14 residues. V was shortened by 0 bases and J by 3 bases, with 10 bases between the two germline ends. Germline lookup yields CDR1 SGHRS and CDR2 YFSETQ. CDR3 bases: TGCGCCAGCAGCTTGGACCCCCAGATCTACGAGCAGTACTTC. Translated: CASSLDPQIYEQYF.

As regards this clone: This same CDR3 is encoded by further DNA sequences in the sample. This chain connects TRBV4-1 to TRBJ2-5; TRBD1 matches at 7 bases. The CDR3 has 14 amino acids. Germline values: CDR1 MGHRA, CDR2 YSYEKL. J lost 4 bases, V lost 0 bases, and 2 bases had no gene match. DNA of the CDR3: TGCGCCAGCAGCCAAGACCCAGGGGGAGAGACCCAGTACTTC. Translating gives CASSQDPGGETQYF.

This clone was seen at least ten times. The rearrangement uses TRBV30 and TRBJ2-5, with 13 positions matching TRBD2. This CDR3 has 16 residues. The V gene's germline CDR1 is GTSNPN and CDR2 SVGIG (reference sequence). With 7 bases clipped from V and 1 base from J, the junction kept 9 bases outside the gene matches. The CDR3: CAFQLAGGILQETQYF. The CDR3 nucleotides read TGTGCCTTTCAACTAGCGGGGGGGATCCTCCAAGAGACCCAGTACTTC.

This sequence joins TRBV28 and TRBJ1-1, with 8 bases matching TRBD1. After removal of 5 bases from V and 4 bases from J, the junction contained 9 bases not matched to a gene. Germline CDR1 reads MDHEN; CDR2 reads SYDVKM. The CDR3 loop spans 15 amino acids. The CDR3, as DNA: TGTGCCAGCAGTCCCGACAGGGGCGTAAGCACTGAAGCTTTCTTT. Its translation is CASSPDRGVSTEAFF.

The chain combines TRBV6-4 with TRBJ1-5; D is possibly TRBD1 (5 bases). V was shortened by 6 bases and J by 7 bases, with 19 bases between the two germline ends. The V gene's germline CDR1 is MRHNA and CDR2 SNTAGT. CDR3 size: 15 residues. CDR3 bases: TGTGCCAGCAGCCCCCGGGGCAGGGTAGAGCAGCCCCAGCATTTT. It codes for CASSPRGRVEQPQHF.

The chain is built from TRBV2 and TRBJ2-5, with D tentatively TRBD1 or TRBD2 (5 bases each). V was shortened by 8 bases and J by 3 bases, with 19 bases between the two germline ends. CDR3 length equals 15 residues. The germline gives CDR1 SNHLY, CDR2 FYNNEI. The CDR3 DNA follows: TGTGCCAGCGCCTTCCCGGGGACGTCTAAAGAGACCCAGTACTTC. This encodes CASAFPGTSKETQYF.

The V and J genes are TRBV27 and TRBJ2-3; D might be TRBD1 or TRBD2, each matching 6 bases. Trimming cost V 4 bases and J 2 bases, with 13 bases left between them. Germline-derived CDR1 and CDR2 are MNHEY and SMNVEV (reference sequence). The CDR3 runs 15 residues. The CDR3 loop reads CASSSGGADTDTQYF. CDR3 coding DNA: TGTGCCAGCAGTTCCGGGGGCGCAGACACAGATACGCAGTATTTT.